This T cell receptor (beta chain) was captured in a study of neurological immune-mediated disorders. Notes on the study in general: Phylogenetic grouping put 18 of 34 multiple sclerosis patients' repertoires into one related-CDR3 cluster, a possible signature.

This clonotype has ten or more counts. Its antigen is not known. V dropped 6 bases and J dropped 5 bases, with 14 bases sitting between them. This CDR3 has 13 amino acids. Germline-derived CDR1 and CDR2 are SGDLS and YYNGEE. In TCRdb, the 5' RACE reads were re-called with MiXCR into one record per CDR3 protein. The sample consists of some 76,000 distinct CDR3 sequences, 2.5% to 3.5% of them appearing once. Specimen: PBMCs. The receptor's source is a woman aged 50 to 60 with multiple sclerosis. The V gene is TRBV9, the J gene TRBJ1-2, with D tentatively TRBD1 (6 bases). This CDR3 is CASTTGQFYGYTF. The CDR3 DNA follows: TGTGCCAGCACAACCGGACAGTTTTATGGCTACACCTTC.